Below, 15 T cell receptor beta chains from the same sample are listed, as sequenced in a study of sequential checkpoint blockade in melanoma. Sample treatment: randomized to nivolumab then ipilimumab (arm A) or the reverse (arm B). Profiled with immunoSEQ multiplex PCR; TCRdb holds only in-frame clones, not every one. The data show approximately 22,000 clones, 65% to 75% seen once. The sample consisted of CD8+ T cells sorted from blood (inferred from file names), taken from a patient given nivolumab and ipilimumab in sequence. The receptors were sampled from a human donor with melanoma.

The genes are TRBV9 and TRBJ1-3, with 7 bases fitting TRBD1. Germline V lookup: CDR1 SGDLS, CDR2 YYNGEE. This CDR3 is 14 amino acids long. Losses at the gene ends were 2 bases for V and 7 bases for J; bases not matched to a gene: 6. The CDR3 DNA is TGTGCCAGCAGCGTCGGGACAGTCCCCAACACCATATATTTT. Residues: CASSVGTVPNTIYF.

The J gene is TRBJ2-7, the V gene TRBV28; D gene uncertain. Looked up from germline, CDR1 is MDHEN and CDR2 is SYDVKM. This CDR3 is built from 13 residues. V lost 10 bases, J lost 5 bases, and 18 bases lay in between. The CDR3 protein is CATGEPFLNEQYV. For the CDR3, the DNA is TGTGCCACCGGAGAACCTTTCCTAAACGAGCAGTACGTC.

This rearrangement joins TRBV11-3 to TRBJ2-3; 8 bases are a match to TRBD1. V trimming: 5 bases; J trimming: 6 bases; junction bases outside the gene matches: 13. CDR1 is SGHNT, CDR2 YENEEA, per germline. This CDR3 comprises 16 residues. CDR3 DNA: TGTGCCAGCAGCACCCTTTCCGGACAGGGCCCGGATACGCAGTATTTT. Amino acid sequence: CASSTLSGQGPDTQYF.

This clone was found a few times. The chain is built from TRBV5-4 and TRBJ1-1; no definite D call. Per the germline V gene, CDR1 is SGHNT and CDR2 is YYREEE (reference sequence). CDR3 length equals 13 residues. The V end lost 0 bases, the J end lost 4 bases, and 7 bases lay between the germline ends. CDR3 bases: TGTGCCAGCAGCTTGGATGTCTTCACTGAAGCTTTCTTT. Translation: CASSLDVFTEAFF.

This clone is categorized as medium-sized (0.01 to 0.1%). The chain has TRBV6-1 and TRBJ1-1; 7 bases map to TRBD1. Germline assignment: CDR1 MNHNS and CDR2 SASEGT. V shed 1 base, J shed 2 bases, and the junction held 4 bases outside the gene matches. This CDR3 region has 15 residues. This CDR3 is CASSEDGTVNTEAFF. The CDR3 DNA reads TGTGCCAGCAGTGAAGATGGGACAGTAAACACTGAAGCTTTCTTT.

This sequence joins TRBV4-3 and TRBJ1-2; D gene ambiguous. The V and J ends lost 0 bases and 4 bases respectively, with 12 bases between them. Germline CDR1 reads LGHNA; CDR2 reads YSLEER. This CDR3 is built from 15 residues. CDR3 in DNA: TGCGCCAGCAGCCAAGAGTGGGGAGCGGGCTATGGCTACACCTTC. This gives the protein CASSQEWGAGYGYTF.

This chain connects TRBV7-9 to TRBJ2-7; unclear D gene. Germline V lookup: CDR1 SEHNR, CDR2 FQNEAQ (reference sequence). The CDR3 is 13 amino acids. Trimming removed 5 bases at V and 7 bases at J, with 15 bases between. The CDR3 here is CASSRLNFLEQYF. CDR3 nucleotide sequence: TGTGCCAGCAGCCGCCTAAACTTTTTGGAGCAGTACTTC.

The V and J genes are TRBV14 and TRBJ1-2; possibly TRBD1 for D (5 bases). Germline V lookup: CDR1 SGHDN, CDR2 FVKESK. There are 14 residues in the CDR3. V gave up 3 bases and J gave up 7 bases, with 15 bases separating them. The CDR3 sequence is CASSQGWSRGGYTF. The CDR3 DNA is TGTGCCAGCAGCCAGGGTTGGTCAAGGGGTGGCTACACCTTC.

This clone was observed a single time. The V gene is TRBV6-5, the J gene TRBJ1-5; a weak D match, TRBD1 (5 bases). The CDR3 sequence is 13 residues long. V was cut by 3 bases and J by 7 bases, with 10 bases left in between. Per the germline V gene, CDR1 is MNHEY and CDR2 is SVGAGI. CDR3 sequence reads: CASSYGGGQPQHF. CDR3 DNA: TGTGCCAGCAGTTATGGGGGAGGCCAGCCCCAGCATTTT.

This clone was recorded a few times. One end of the junction does not line up with germline, which may come from a read error. The rearrangement links TRBV5-1 to TRBJ2-1; 7 bases line up with TRBD1. The CDR3 extends over 13 amino acids. Germline V gene data show CDR1 as SGHRS and CDR2 as YFSETQ. In DNA form, the CDR3 reads TGTGCCAGCAGCTGGGGGACAGTAAATGAGCAGTTCTTC. Its translation is CASSWGTVNEQFF.

The CDR3 DNA reads as TGTGCCAGCAGCGTAAAGAGAGTAGGGGGCGAAAATACAGATACGCAGTATTTT. Amino acid sequence: CASSVKRVGGENTDTQYF. V usage is TRBV9 and J usage is TRBJ2-3; 7 positions match TRBD1. The CDR3 sequence is 18 residues long. V shed 1 base, J shed 3 bases, and the junction held 14 bases outside the gene matches. Germline CDR1 is SGDLS and CDR2 is YYNGEE.

The J gene is TRBJ1-1, the V gene TRBV7-9; no firm D call. The germline V gene encodes CDR1 SEHNR and CDR2 FQNEAQ (reference sequence). The germline V and J ends were trimmed by 1 base and 2 bases, with 5 bases remaining between them. CDR3 length: 13 residues. The CDR3 loop is CASSLELNTEAFF. Here the CDR3 DNA reads TGTGCCAGCAGCTTAGAATTAAACACTGAAGCTTTCTTT.

This clone showed up just a few times. The chain joins TRBV13 to TRBJ2-2; 8 positions match TRBD1. The germline CDR1 and CDR2 sequences are PRHDT and FYEKMQ (reference sequence). V lost 2 bases to trimming and J lost 4 bases; unmatched junction nucleotides: 9. The CDR3 runs to 17 residues. CDR3 region: CASSLSDRALSTGELFF. Written as DNA, the CDR3 is TGTGCCAGCAGCTTATCGGACAGGGCGCTTAGCACCGGGGAGCTGTTTTTT.

J is TRBJ1-2 and V is TRBV28, with D possibly matching TRBD1 (6 bases). The germline gives CDR1 MDHEN, CDR2 SYDVKM. The CDR3 has 14 amino acids. V dropped 3 bases and J dropped 5 bases, with 13 bases sitting between them. CDR3 sequence reads: CASSFQGIGYGYTF. CDR3 nucleotides: TGTGCCAGCAGTTTTCAGGGGATAGGGTATGGCTACACCTTC.

By share, this clone ranks as hyperexpanded (1% or more). The rearrangement uses TRBV21-1 and TRBJ2-3; the table names TRBD2, a call not compared with the DNA. TRBV21-1 is shown as a pseudogene. The CDR3 is 14 residues long. The CDR3 protein is CASSKAAYTDTQYF. DNA of the CDR3: TGTGCCAGCAGCAAAGCCGCCTACACAGATACGCAGTATTTT.